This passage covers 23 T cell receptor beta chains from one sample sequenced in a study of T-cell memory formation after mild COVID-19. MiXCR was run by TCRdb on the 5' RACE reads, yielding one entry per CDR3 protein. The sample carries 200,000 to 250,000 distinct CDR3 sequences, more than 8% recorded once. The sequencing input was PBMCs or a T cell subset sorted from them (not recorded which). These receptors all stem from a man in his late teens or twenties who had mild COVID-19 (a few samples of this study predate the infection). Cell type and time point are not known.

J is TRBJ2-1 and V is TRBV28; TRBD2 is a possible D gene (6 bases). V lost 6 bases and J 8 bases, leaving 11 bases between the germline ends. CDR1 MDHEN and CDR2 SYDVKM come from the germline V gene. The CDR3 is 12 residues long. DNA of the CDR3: TGTGCCAGCAGGTGGCGGGGTTATGAGCAGTTCTTC. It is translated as CASRWRGYEQFF.

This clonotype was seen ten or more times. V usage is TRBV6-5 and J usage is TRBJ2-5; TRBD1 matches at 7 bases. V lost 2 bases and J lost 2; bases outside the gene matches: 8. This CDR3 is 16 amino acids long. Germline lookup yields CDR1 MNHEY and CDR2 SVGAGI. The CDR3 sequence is CASSYALGRGQETQYF. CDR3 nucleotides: TGTGCCAGCAGTTACGCCCTTGGCAGGGGGCAAGAGACCCAGTACTTC.

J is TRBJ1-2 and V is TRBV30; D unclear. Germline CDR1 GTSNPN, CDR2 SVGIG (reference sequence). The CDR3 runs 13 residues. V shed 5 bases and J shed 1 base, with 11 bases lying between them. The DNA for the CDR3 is TGTGCCTGGTTCAGTGTTCATAACTATGGCTACACCTTC. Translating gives CAWFSVHNYGYTF.

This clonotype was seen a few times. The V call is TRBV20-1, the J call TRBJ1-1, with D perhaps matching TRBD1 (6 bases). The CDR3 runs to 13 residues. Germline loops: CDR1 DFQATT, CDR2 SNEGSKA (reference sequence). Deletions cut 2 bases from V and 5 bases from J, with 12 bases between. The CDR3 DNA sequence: TGCAGTGCTAGAATCTGGGGGCAAACTGAAGCTTTCTTT. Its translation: CSARIWGQTEAFF.

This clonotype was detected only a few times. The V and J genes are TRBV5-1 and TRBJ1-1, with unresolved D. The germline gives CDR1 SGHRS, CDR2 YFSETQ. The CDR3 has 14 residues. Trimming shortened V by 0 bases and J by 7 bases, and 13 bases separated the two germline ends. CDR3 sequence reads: CASSLVGGPFEAFF. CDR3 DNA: TGCGCCAGCAGCTTGGTGGGAGGGCCCTTTGAAGCTTTCTTT.

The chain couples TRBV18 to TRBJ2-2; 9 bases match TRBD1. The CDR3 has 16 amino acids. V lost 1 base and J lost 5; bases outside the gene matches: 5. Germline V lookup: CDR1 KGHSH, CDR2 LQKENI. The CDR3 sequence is CASSPLVGQGTGELFF. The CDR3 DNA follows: TGTGCCAGCTCACCACTGGTCGGACAGGGGACCGGGGAGCTGTTTTTT.

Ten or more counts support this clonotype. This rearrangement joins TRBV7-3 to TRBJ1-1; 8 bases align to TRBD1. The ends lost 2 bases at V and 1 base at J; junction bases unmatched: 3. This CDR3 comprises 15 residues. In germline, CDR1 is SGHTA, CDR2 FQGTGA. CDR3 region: CASSLAGGKNTEAFF. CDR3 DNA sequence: TGTGCCAGCAGCTTAGCAGGGGGCAAGAACACTGAAGCTTTCTTT.

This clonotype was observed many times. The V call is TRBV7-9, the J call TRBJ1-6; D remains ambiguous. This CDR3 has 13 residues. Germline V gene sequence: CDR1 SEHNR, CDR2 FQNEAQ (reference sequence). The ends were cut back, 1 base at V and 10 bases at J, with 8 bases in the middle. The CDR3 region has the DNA TGTGCCAGCAGCTTAGAACTAGAATCACCCCTCCACTTT. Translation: CASSLELESPLHF.

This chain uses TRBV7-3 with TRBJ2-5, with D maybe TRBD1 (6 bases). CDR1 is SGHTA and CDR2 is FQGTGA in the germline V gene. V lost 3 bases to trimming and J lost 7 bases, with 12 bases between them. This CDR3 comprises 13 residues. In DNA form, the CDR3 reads TGTGCCAGCAGCTTGGACAGTTTTGGGACCCAGTACTTC. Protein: CASSLDSFGTQYF.

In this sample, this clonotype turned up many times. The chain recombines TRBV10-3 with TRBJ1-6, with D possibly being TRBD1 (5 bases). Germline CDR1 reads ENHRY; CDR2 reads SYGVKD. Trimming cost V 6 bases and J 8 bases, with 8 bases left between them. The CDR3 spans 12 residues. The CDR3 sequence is CAIRGLDSPLHF. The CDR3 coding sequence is TGTGCCATCAGGGGGCTGGATTCACCCCTCCACTTT.

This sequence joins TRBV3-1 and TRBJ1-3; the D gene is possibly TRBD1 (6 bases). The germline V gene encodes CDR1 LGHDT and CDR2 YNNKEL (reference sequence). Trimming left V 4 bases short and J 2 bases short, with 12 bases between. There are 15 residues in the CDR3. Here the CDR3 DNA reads TGTGCCAGCAGCCCTACGACAGGAGCTGGAAACACCATATATTTT. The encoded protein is CASSPTTGAGNTIYF. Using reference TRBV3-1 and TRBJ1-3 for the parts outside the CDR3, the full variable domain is DTAVSQTPKYLVTQMGNDKSIKCEQNLGHDTMYWYKQDSKKFLKIMFSYNNKELIINETVPNRFSPKSPDKAHLNLHINSLELGDSAVYFCASSPTTGAGNTIYFGEGSWLTVV.

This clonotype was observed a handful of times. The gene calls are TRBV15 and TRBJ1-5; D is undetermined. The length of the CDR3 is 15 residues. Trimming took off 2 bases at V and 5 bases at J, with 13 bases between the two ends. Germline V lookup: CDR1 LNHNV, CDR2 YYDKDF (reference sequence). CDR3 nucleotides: TGTGCCACCAGCAGACTGGAGAAACTTGATCAGCCCCAGCATTTT. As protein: CATSRLEKLDQPQHF.

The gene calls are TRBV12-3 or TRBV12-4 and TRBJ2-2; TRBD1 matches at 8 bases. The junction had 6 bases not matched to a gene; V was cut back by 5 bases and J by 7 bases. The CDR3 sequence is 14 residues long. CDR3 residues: CASSMGQVVGELFF. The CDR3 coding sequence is TGTGCCAGCAGTATGGGACAGGTCGTCGGGGAGCTGTTTTTT.

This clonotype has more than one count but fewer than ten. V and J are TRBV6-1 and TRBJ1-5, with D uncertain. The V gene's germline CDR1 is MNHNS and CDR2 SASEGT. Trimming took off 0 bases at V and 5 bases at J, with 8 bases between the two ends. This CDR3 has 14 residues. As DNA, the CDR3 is TGTGCCAGCAGTGAAGCGCCTAGGGATCAGCCCCAGCATTTT. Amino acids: CASSEAPRDQPQHF.

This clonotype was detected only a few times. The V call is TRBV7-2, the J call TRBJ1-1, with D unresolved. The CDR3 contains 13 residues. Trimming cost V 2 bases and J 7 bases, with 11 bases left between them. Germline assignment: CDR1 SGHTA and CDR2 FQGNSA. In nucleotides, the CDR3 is TGTGCCAGCAGCTTATCTTTGGCAGATGAAGCTTTCTTT. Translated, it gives CASSLSLADEAFF.

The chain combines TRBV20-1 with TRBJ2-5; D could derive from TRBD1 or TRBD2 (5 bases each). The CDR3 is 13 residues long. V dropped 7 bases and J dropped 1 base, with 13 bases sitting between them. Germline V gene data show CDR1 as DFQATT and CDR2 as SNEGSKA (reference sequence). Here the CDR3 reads CSESSGPQETQYF. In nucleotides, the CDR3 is TGCAGTGAATCCTCGGGGCCCCAAGAGACCCAGTACTTC.

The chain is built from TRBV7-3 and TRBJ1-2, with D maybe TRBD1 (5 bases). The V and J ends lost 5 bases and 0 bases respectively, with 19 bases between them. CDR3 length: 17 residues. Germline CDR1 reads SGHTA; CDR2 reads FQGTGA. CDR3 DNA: TGTGCCAGCAGCGCCCGCCCCAGGGATACAACTAACTATGGCTACACCTTC. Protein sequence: CASSARPRDTTNYGYTF.

CDR3 protein: CASSFLRTEHSGRYGYTF. The CDR3 DNA reads TGTGCCAGCAGCTTTTTGAGGACAGAGCATAGCGGACGGTATGGCTACACCTTC. The rearrangement links TRBV7-2 to TRBJ1-2; possibly TRBD1 for D (6 bases). With 3 bases removed from V and 5 bases from J, the gap between germline ends came to 25 bases. This CDR3 region has 18 residues. CDR1 and CDR2 from the germline V gene are SGHTA and FQGNSA.

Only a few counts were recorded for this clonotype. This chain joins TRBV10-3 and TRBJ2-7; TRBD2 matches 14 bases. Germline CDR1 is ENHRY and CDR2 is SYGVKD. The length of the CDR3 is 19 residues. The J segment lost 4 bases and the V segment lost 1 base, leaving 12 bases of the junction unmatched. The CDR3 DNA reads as TGTGCCATCAGTGAGTGGTTTAGACTAGCGGGGGGGCCCGGGTACGAGCAGTACTTC. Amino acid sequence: CAISEWFRLAGGPGYEQYF.

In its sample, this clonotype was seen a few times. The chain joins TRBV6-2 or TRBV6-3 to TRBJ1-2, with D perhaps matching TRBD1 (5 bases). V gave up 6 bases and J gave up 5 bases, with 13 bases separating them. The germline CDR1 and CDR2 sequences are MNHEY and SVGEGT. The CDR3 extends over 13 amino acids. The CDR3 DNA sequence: TGTGCCAGCAGACAGACAGAGTCGTATGGCTACACCTTC. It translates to CASRQTESYGYTF.

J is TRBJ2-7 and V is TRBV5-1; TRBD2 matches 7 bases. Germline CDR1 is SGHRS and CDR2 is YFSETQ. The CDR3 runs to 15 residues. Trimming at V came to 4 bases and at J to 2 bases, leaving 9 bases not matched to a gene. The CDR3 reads CASSTGRAGPYEQYF. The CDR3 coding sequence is TGCGCCAGCAGCACGGGACGAGCGGGACCCTACGAGCAGTACTTC.

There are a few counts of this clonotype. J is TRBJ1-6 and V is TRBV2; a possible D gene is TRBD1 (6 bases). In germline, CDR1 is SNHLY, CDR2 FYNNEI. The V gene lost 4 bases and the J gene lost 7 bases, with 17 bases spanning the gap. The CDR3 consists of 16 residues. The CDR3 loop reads CASSGLGGFRNSPLHF. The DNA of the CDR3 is TGTGCCAGCAGTGGGTTGGGGGGCTTTCGGAATTCACCCCTCCACTTT.

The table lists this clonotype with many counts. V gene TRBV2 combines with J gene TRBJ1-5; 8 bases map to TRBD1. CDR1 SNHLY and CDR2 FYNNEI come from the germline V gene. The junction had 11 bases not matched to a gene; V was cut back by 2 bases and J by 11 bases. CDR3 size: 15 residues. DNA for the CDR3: TGTGCCAGCAGTGAATGGGAGACAGGGGCCTCTACCCAGCATTTT. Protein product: CASSEWETGASTQHF.